This T cell receptor beta chain was recorded in a study of PD-L1 blockade in urothelial cancer. Overall study: Blood yielded a median of about 150,000 T cells per sample.

CDR1 and CDR2 (germline): SGDLS, YYNGEE. There are 15 residues in the CDR3. V lost 3 bases and J 0 bases, leaving 10 bases between the germline ends. This table comes from immunoSEQ multiplex PCR, and its TCRdb copy is limited to in-frame clones, with some not included. The sample includes about 80,000 clones, around 90% of them seen just once. Sequencing was performed on PBMCs, taken around atezolizumab (anti-PD-L1) treatment. The V gene is TRBV9, the J gene TRBJ2-1; D is possibly TRBD2 (5 bases). The origin of this receptor is a woman in her 70s with urothelial cancer. CDR3 amino acids: CASSEDSSSYNEQFF. Here the CDR3 DNA reads TGTGCCAGCAGCGAGGACTCGAGCTCCTACAATGAGCAGTTCTTC.